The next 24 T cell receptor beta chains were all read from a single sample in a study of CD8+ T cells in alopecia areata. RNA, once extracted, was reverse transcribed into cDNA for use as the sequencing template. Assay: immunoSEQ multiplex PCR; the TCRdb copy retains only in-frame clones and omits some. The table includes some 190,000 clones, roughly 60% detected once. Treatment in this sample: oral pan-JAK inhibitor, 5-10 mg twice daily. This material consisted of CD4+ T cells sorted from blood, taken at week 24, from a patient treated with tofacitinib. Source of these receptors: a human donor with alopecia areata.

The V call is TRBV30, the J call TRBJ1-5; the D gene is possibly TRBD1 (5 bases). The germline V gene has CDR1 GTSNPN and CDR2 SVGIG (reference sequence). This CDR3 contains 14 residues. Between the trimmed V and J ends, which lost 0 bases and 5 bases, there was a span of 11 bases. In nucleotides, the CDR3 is TGTGCCTGGAGTGTACCCAGGGAGGATCAGCCCCAGCATTTT. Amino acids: CAWSVPREDQPQHF.

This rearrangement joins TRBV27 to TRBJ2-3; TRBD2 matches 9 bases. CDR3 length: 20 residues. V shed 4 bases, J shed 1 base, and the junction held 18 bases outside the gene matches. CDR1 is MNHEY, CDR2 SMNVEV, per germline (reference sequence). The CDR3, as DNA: TGTGCCAGCAGTTCCGGTAGCGGGGGCCATCGGGGTCTTCGCACAGATACGCAGTATTTT. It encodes CASSSGSGGHRGLRTDTQYF.

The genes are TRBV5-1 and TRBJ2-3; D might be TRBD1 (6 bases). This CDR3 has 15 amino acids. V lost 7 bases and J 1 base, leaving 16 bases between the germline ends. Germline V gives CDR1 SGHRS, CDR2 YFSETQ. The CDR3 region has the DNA TGCGCCAGCGCTCCCGGACAGTTCGGCACAGATACGCAGTATTTT. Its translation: CASAPGQFGTDTQYF.

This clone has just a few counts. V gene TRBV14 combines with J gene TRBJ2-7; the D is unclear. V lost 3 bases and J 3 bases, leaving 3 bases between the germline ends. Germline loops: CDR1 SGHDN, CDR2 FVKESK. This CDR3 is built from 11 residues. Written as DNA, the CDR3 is TGTGCCAGCAGCCAGTACTACGAGCAGTACTTC. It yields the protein CASSQYYEQYF.

The CDR3 DNA sequence: TGCAGCGTTGTCAGGGAAGCCTACAATGAGCAGTTCTTC. It is translated as CSVVREAYNEQFF. The gene calls are TRBV29-1 and TRBJ2-1; possible D gene TRBD1, 5 bases. CDR1 is SQVTM and CDR2 is ANQGSEA in the germline V gene. There are 13 residues in the CDR3. V lost 4 bases and J lost 2, with 9 bases in between.

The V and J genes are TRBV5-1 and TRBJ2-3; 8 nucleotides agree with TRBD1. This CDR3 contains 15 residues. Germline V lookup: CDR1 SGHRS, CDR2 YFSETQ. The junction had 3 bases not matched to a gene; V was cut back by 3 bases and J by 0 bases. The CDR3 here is CASSSGGRSTDTQYF. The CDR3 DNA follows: TGCGCCAGCAGCTCAGGGGGCCGTAGCACAGATACGCAGTATTTT.

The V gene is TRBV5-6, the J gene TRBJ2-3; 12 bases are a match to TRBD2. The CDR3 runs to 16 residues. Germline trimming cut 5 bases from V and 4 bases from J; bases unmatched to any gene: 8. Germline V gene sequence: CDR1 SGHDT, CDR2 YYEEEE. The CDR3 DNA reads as TGTGCCAGCAGTTTCTGGACTAGCGGGGATTCAGATACGCAGTATTTT. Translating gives CASSFWTSGDSDTQYF.

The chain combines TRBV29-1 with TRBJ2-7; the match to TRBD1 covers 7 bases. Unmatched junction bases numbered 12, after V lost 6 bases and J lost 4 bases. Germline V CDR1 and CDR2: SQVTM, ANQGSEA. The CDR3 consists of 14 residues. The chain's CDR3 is CSVARQGRLYEQYF. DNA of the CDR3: TGCAGCGTGGCCCGACAGGGTAGACTGTACGAGCAGTACTTC.

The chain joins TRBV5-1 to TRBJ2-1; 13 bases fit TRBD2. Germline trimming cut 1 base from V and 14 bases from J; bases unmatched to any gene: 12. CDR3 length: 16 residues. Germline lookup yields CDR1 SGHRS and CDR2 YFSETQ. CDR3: CASSLLGTGTSGVKFF. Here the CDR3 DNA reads TGCGCCAGCAGCTTGTTGGGAACCGGGACTAGCGGGGTAAAGTTCTTC.

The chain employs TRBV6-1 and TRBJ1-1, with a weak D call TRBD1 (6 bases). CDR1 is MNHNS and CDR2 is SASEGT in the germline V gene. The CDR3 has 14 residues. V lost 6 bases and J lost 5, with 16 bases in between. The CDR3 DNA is TGTGCCAGCAGCATAACAGGGCGATGGACTGAAGCTTTCTTT. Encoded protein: CASSITGRWTEAFF.

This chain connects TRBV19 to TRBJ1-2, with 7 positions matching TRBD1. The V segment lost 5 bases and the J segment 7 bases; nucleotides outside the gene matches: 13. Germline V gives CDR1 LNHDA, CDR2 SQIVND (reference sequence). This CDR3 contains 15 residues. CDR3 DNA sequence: TGTGCCAGTAGTTCAACGCCACAGGGGTGGCGTGGCTACACCTTC. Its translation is CASSSTPQGWRGYTF.

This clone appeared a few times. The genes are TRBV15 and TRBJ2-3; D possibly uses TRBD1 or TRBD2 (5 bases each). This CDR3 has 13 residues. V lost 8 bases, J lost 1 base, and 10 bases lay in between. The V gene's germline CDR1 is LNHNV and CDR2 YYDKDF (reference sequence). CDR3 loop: CATGGRGTDTQYF. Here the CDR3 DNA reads TGTGCCACCGGAGGCAGGGGCACAGATACGCAGTATTTT.

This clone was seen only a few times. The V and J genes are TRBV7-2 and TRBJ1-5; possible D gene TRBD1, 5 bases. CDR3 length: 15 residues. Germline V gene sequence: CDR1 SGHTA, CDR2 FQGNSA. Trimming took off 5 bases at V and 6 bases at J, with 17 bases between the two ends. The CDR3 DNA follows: TGTGCCAGCAGCCCTCGCGCAGGGACGACTCAGCCCCAGCATTTT. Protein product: CASSPRAGTTQPQHF. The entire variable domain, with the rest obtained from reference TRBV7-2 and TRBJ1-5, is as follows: GAGVSQSPSNKVTEKGKDVELRCDPISGHTALYWYRQSLGQGLEFLIYFQGNSAPDKSGLPSDRFSAERTGGSVSTLTIQRTQQEDSAVYLCASSPRAGTTQPQHFGDGTRLSIL.

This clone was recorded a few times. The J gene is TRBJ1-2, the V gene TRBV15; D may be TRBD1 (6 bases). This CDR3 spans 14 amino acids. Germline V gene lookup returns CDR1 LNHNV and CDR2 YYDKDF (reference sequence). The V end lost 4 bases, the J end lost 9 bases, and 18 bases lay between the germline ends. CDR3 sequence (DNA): TGTGCCACCAGCACCGCGTTTAAGGGGGAAAGCTACACCTTC. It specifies CATSTAFKGESYTF.

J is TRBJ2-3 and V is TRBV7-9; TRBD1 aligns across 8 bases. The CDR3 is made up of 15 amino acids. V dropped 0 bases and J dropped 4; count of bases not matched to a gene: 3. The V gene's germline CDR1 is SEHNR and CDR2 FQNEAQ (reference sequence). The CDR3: CASSLARTGSDTQYF. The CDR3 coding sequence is TGTGCCAGCAGCTTAGCCAGGACAGGGTCAGATACGCAGTATTTT.

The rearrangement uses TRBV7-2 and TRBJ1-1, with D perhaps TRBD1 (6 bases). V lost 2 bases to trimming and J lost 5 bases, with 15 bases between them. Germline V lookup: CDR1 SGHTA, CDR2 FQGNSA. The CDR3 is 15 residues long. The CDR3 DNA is TGTGCCAGCAGCTTATGGGGGTTAGGGGGGACTGAAGCTTTCTTT. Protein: CASSLWGLGGTEAFF.

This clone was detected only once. The CDR3 DNA reads TGCGCCAGCAGCCAAGATCAAGGACTAATTACGCAGTATTTT. Protein sequence: CASSQDQGLITQYF. V gene TRBV4-3 combines with J gene TRBJ2-3, with D perhaps matching TRBD2 (6 bases). This CDR3 contains 14 residues. The V gene's germline CDR1 is LGHNA and CDR2 YSLEER. V lost 0 bases and J lost 8, with 12 bases in between.

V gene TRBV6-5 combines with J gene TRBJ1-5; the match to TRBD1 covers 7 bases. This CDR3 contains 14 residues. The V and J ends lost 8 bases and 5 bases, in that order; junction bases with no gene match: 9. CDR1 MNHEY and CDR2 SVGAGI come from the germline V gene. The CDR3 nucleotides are TGTGCCAGCCGTCCGGGACAGAACCATCAGCCCCAGCATTTT. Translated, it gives CASRPGQNHQPQHF.

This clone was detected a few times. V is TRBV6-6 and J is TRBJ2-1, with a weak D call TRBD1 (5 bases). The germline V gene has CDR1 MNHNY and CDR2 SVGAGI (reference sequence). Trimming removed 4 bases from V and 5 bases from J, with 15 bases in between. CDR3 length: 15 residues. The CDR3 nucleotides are TGTGCCAGCAGTTTTCCGCCTGAGACAGACAATGAGCAGTTCTTC. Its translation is CASSFPPETDNEQFF.

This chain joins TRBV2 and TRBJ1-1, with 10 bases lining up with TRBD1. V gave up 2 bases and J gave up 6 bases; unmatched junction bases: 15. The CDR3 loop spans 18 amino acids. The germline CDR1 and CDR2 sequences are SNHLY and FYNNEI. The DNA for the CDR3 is TGTGCCAGCAGTGAACGAGGGGGAACCGGGACAGGGGCCCCTGAAGCTTTCTTT. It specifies CASSERGGTGTGAPEAFF. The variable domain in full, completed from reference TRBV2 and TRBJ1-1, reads EPEVTQTPSHQVTQMGQEVILRCVPISNHLYFYWYRQILGQKVEFLVSFYNNEISEKSEIFDDQFSVERPDGSNFTLKIRSTKLEDSAMYFCASSERGGTGTGAPEAFFGQGTRLTVV.

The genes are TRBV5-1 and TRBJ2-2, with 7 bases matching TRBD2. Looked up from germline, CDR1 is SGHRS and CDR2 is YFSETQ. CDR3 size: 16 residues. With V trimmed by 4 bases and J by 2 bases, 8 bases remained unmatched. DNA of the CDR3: TGCGCCAGCAGCCCCGAGCGGGGTAAAAACACCGGGGAGCTGTTTTTT. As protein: CASSPERGKNTGELFF. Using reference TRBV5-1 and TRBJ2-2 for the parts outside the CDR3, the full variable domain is KAGVTQTPRYLIKTRGQQVTLSCSPISGHRSVSWYQQTPGQGLQFLFEYFSETQRNKGNFPGRFSGRQFSNSRSEMNVSTLELGDSALYLCASSPERGKNTGELFFGEGSRLTVL.

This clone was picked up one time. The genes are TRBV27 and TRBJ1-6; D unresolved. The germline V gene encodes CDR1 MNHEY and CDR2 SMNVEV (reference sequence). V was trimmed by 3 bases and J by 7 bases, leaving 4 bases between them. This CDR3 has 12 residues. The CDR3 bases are TGTGCCAGCAGTTTTGAAAATTCACCCCTCCACTTT. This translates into CASSFENSPLHF.

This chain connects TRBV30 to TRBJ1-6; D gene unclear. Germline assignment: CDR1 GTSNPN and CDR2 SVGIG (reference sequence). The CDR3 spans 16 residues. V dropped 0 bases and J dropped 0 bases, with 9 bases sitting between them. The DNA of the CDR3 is TGTGCCTGGAGTGTCCCCTTGAGCTCCTATAATTCACCCCTCCACTTT. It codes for CAWSVPLSSYNSPLHF.

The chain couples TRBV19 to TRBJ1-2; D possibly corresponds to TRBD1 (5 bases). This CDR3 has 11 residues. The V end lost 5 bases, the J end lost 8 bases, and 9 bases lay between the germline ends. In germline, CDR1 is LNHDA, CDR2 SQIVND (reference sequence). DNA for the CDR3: TGTGCCAGTAGTCCCGGGACCGGCTACACCTTC. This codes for CASSPGTGYTF.